This T cell receptor (beta chain) was retrieved from a study of OX40 agonist ivuxolimab in advanced cancers. Study information: Two patients with cutaneous melanoma and one with hepatocellular carcinoma, three in total, showed partial responses.

Sequencing was performed with immunoSEQ multiplex PCR; in TCRdb, only in-frame clones are kept and a portion is missing. The data contain roughly 50,000 clones, around 88% of them singletons. This clone was observed a few times. V was pared by 2 bases and J by 2 bases, with 7 bases between. This CDR3 region has 13 residues. The germline V gene encodes CDR1 GTSNPN and CDR2 SVGIG (reference sequence). The origin of this receptor is an adult with an advanced solid tumor such as melanoma, head and neck, liver or kidney cancer. The chain employs TRBV30 and TRBJ1-5; D remains unclear. The sequences come from CD4+ or CD8+ T cells sorted from blood, collected in a trial of the OX40 agonist ivuxolimab. This CDR3 is CAWSPQGNQPQHF. The CDR3 nucleotides read TGTGCCTGGAGTCCCCAGGGCAATCAGCCCCAGCATTTT.